These 5 T cell receptor beta chains share one sample of origin, sequenced in a study of chronic HIV infection and antiretroviral therapy. TCRdb re-derived calls from the 5' RACE reads in MiXCR, one entry per CDR3 protein. The data contain fewer than 40,000 distinct CDR3 sequences, roughly 7.6% of them singletons. Sequenced input: peripheral blood. The receptors were gathered from an adult who had HIV and had not received antiretroviral therapy, or was an uninfected healthy control (not recorded which).

Ten or more counts support this clonotype. The V call is TRBV20-1, the J call TRBJ2-3; TRBD2 is a possible D gene (6 bases). The CDR3 length is 14 residues. Germline V gene sequence: CDR1 DFQATT, CDR2 SNEGSKA (reference sequence). The V end lost 2 bases, the J end lost 9 bases, and 18 bases lay between the germline ends. The DNA of the CDR3 is TGCAGTGCTAGACGAAGGGACTCCTCAGGCACGCAGTATTTT. As protein: CSARRRDSSGTQYF.

This clonotype was counted a few times. This chain links TRBV28 with TRBJ1-6; D is possibly TRBD1 (5 bases). V dropped 2 bases and J dropped 7 bases, with 15 bases sitting between them. The CDR3 length is 16 residues. Germline CDR1 reads MDHEN; CDR2 reads SYDVKM. The CDR3 reads CASSLEGTYENSPLHF. DNA for the CDR3: TGTGCCAGCAGTTTAGAGGGGACGTACGAAAATTCACCCCTCCACTTT. Full variable domain (outside the CDR3, taken from reference TRBV28 and TRBJ1-6): DVKVTQSSRYLVKRTGEKVFLECVQDMDHENMFWYRQDPGLGLRLIYFSYDVKMKEKGDIPEGYSVSREKKERFSLILESASTNQTSMYLCASSLEGTYENSPLHFGNGTRLTVT.

This clonotype has a handful of counts. The rearrangement uses TRBV28 and TRBJ2-3, with 8 bases that match TRBD1. The CDR3 loop spans 13 amino acids. Germline values: CDR1 MDHEN, CDR2 SYDVKM. The ends lost 5 bases at V and 9 bases at J; junction bases unmatched: 7. CDR3 loop: CASSPGQEDTQYF. The CDR3, as DNA: TGTGCCAGCAGTCCGGGACAGGAGGACACGCAGTATTTT.

This rearrangement joins TRBV28 to TRBJ2-1; D gene unclear. Trimming took off 7 bases at V and 5 bases at J, with 15 bases between the two ends. Germline CDR1 is MDHEN and CDR2 is SYDVKM. This CDR3 contains 14 residues. The CDR3 DNA is TGTGCCAGCACGCGACTCAACTACAACAATGAGCAGTTCTTC. Amino acids: CASTRLNYNNEQFF.

This clonotype was seen many times. This chain uses TRBV28 with TRBJ2-1; TRBD1 is a possible D gene (6 bases). CDR1 MDHEN and CDR2 SYDVKM come from the germline V gene. V lost 2 bases and J lost 5, with 16 bases in between. The CDR3 totals 16 residues. CDR3 residues: CASSLLQGVSNNEQFF. The CDR3 nucleotides read TGTGCCAGCAGTTTACTACAGGGTGTGTCCAACAATGAGCAGTTCTTC.